This is a list of T cell receptor beta chains from one sample in a study of shared clonotypes between healthy human individuals. This table comes from immunoSEQ multiplex PCR, and its TCRdb copy is limited to in-frame clones, with some not included. The data contain approximately 510,000 clones, 75% to 85% of them singletons. The sequenced sample was PBMCs. The receptors shown here come from a woman between 35 and 50 years old in good health. Some clones in this sample may be carry-over from other donors' samples. CDR3s include the opening cysteine and the closing phenylalanine or tryptophan. The D gene is left open where the match is weak. Clone sizes are given selectively: once, few, many, or a class where the clone is expanded.

J	D	V	size	DNA	CDR3
TRBJ1-6	TRBD1	TRBV11-2	once	TGTGCCAGCACCCAAGACAGGGTAGGATCACCCCTCCACTTT	CASTQDRVGSPLHF
TRBJ2-7	.	TRBV5-5	.	TGTGCCAGCAGCTTTGACGGGTCCTACGAGCAGTACTTC	CASSFDGSYEQYF
TRBJ2-5	TRBD1	TRBV19	.	TGTGCCAGTAGTACCCTATCGACAGGGCGGGAGACCCAGTACTTC	CASSTLSTGRETQYF
TRBJ1-5	.	TRBV5-4	.	TGTGCCAGCAGCTTGGATGGGGGATCGATCAATCAGCCCCAGCATTTT	CASSLDGGSINQPQHF
TRBJ2-6	TRBD1	TRBV13	.	TGTGCCAGCAGCTGGGGTGGGGACAGCAACGTCCTGACTTTC	CASSWGGDSNVLTF
TRBJ2-2	.	TRBV7-9	.	TGTGCCAGCAGCCCCCGGGGTTACACCGGGGAGCTGTTTTTT	CASSPRGYTGELFF
TRBJ2-7	TRBD1	TRBV5-4	.	TGTGCCAGCAGCTTGGGACCCGGGACAGGGGAGCAGTACTTC	CASSLGPGTGEQYF
TRBJ1-1	TRBD1	TRBV2	few	TGTGCCAGCAGCGCGGACAGGGCCACTGAAGCTTTCTTT	CASSADRATEAFF
TRBJ1-5	.	TRBV5-1	.	TGCGCCAGCAGCTTGGAGGGGGGAAGCAATCAGCCCCAGCATTTT	CASSLEGGSNQPQHF
TRBJ2-3	TRBD2	TRBV29-1	.	TGCAGCGCCATTATAAGTACTAGCGGGAGATCAGATACGCAGTATTTT	CSAIISTSGRSDTQYF
TRBJ2-7	TRBD1	TRBV5-5	.	TGTGCCAGCAGTCCCGGACAGGGGCCAAGTTGGGAGTACTTC	CASSPGQGPSWEYF
TRBJ2-7	.	TRBV27	.	TGTGCCAGCAGTTTAAACGTGCCTACCGGGATTGGCCGGCAGTACTTC	CASSLNVPTGIGRQYF
TRBJ1-1	.	TRBV5-6	few	TGTGCCAGCAGCCCAACGGGTCGGAACACTGAAGCTTTCTTT	CASSPTGRNTEAFF
TRBJ1-1	.	TRBV5-1	.	TGCGCCAGCAGCTTGGCGGACGGTATGAACACTGAAGCTTTCTTT	CASSLADGMNTEAFF
TRBJ2-7	.	TRBV7-5	.	TGTGTCAGAAGCTTATGGTACCCAACCCTCTACGAGCAGTACTTC	CVRSLWYPTLYEQYF
TRBJ2-7	TRBD1	TRBV5-5	.	TGTGCCAGCAGAATCGACAGGGGCCGAACGAAGCAGTACTTC	CASRIDRGRTKQYF
TRBJ2-7	.	TRBV14	few	TGTGCCAGCAGCCAAGATGGGAACAGGGCCGAGCAGTACTTC	CASSQDGNRAEQYF
TRBJ1-3	.	TRBV29-1	.	TGCAGCGTTGAGTTGACAGATTACGGAAACACCATATATTTT	CSVELTDYGNTIYF
TRBJ2-4	TRBD1	TRBV4-1	.	TGCGCCAGCAGCCAAAACAGGGGGATAGAAAACATTCAGTACTTC	CASSQNRGIENIQYF
TRBJ2-5	TRBD1	TRBV18	.	TGTGCCAGCTCATTCAGACCCACGACAGGGGGCCAAGAGACCCAGTACTTC	CASSFRPTTGGQETQYF
TRBJ1-2	.	TRBV6-5	.	TGTGCCAGCACCAAGGCCAGGGCTGGCTACACCTTC	CASTKARAGYTF
TRBJ2-1	TRBD2	TRBV7-8	.	TGTGCCAGCATACGAGCGGGGTCAATTCCGGGTGAGCAGTTCTTC	CASIRAGSIPGEQFF
TRBJ1-2	.	TRBV13	.	TGTGCCAGCAGCTTATTCGGGTCGGAGGGCTATGGCTACACCTTC	CASSLFGSEGYGYTF
TRBJ2-7	.	TRBV6-5	few	TGTGCCAGCAGGCGGGGCATCGAGTCCTACGAGCAGTACTTC	CASRRGIESYEQYF
TRBJ2-1	TRBD2	TRBV28	.	TGTGCCAGCAGTTTATACCTTAGCGGGAGAAATGAGCAGTTCTTC	CASSLYLSGRNEQFF
TRBJ1-3	TRBD1	TRBV28	.	TGTGCCAGCAGTTTAACACAGGGGTCTGGAAACACCATATATTTT	CASSLTQGSGNTIYF
TRBJ2-3	.	TRBV6-1	.	TGTGCCAGCAGTGACCCTCGGGTAAATACGCAGTATTTT	CASSDPRVNTQYF
TRBJ2-3	TRBD2	TRBV6-4	once	TGTGCCAGCAGTGACGGGGAGGGCGCAGATACGCAGTATTTT	CASSDGEGADTQYF
TRBJ2-3	.	TRBV7-2	.	TGTGCCAGCAGCTTCTGGGGCACAGATACGCAGTATTTT	CASSFWGTDTQYF
TRBJ2-7	TRBD1	TRBV28	.	TGTGCCAGCAGTTCCCCTTTCAGACAGGGTGGCTACGAGCAGTACTTC	CASSSPFRQGGYEQYF
TRBJ1-2	.	TRBV5-1	few	TGCGCCAGCAGCTGGGGGGCAGGAACGAGCGACTATGGCTACACCTTC	CASSWGAGTSDYGYTF
TRBJ2-6	.	TRBV10-3	few	TGTGCCATCAGGATCGACCGACTGGCCAGCAGCTCTGGGGCCAACGTCCTGACTTTC	CAIRIDRLASSSGANVLTF
TRBJ2-3	TRBD2	TRBV4-3	.	TGCGCCAGCAGCCTTAGCGGGAGTCTGAATACGCAGTATTTT	CASSLSGSLNTQYF
TRBJ1-2	.	TRBV27	.	TGTGCCAGCAGTCTACACAGAGAAGGCTATGGCTACACCTTC	CASSLHREGYGYTF